The entry that follows covers one T cell receptor beta chain sequence. Authors' analysis steps: Reference gene primer amplification yielded estimated nucleated cell counts. TCRdb's copy holds only in-frame clones and misses some; the assay was immunoSEQ multiplex PCR. V, J and clone size reflect that table, while D and trimming were determined from the DNA. The sample shows about 25,000 clones, about nine tenths of them seen only once. The entry originates in a study of blood T cell repertoires in COVID-19. Study background: The study drew acute and convalescent COVID-19 samples from the United States, Italy and Spain. T cells, B-cell-depleted T cells, or PBMCs provided the cDNA or gDNA that served as material.

V gave up 1 base and J gave up 0 bases; unmatched junction bases: 6. The CDR3 totals 17 residues. Germline CDR1 SGHVS, CDR2 FQNEAQ. The chain combines TRBV7-8 with TRBJ1-3; TRBD1 matches 7 bases. The sequence derives from a man aged 45 to 65 with active COVID-19. The sample taken for sequencing was peripheral blood. CDR3 in amino acids: CASSLVGQQSSGNTIYF. For the CDR3, the DNA is TGTGCCAGCAGCTTAGTGGGACAGCAGAGCTCTGGAAACACCATATATTTT.